Listed here are 27 T cell receptor beta chains from one sample, sequenced in a study of tumor-infiltrating lymphocytes in primary liver carcinoma. Researchers generated TCR beta cDNA from 500 to 600 ng of total RNA, relying on a constant-region primer. Researchers made the TCR beta libraries by running three nested multiplex PCR rounds with slightly modified ARM-PCR. TRBV1-TRBV30 forward and Cbeta reverse primers drove the first two approximately 11-cycle rounds. Each CDR3 protein gets one entry after TCRdb re-called the multiplex PCR reads with MiXCR. Of almost 200,000 distinct CDR3 sequences in the sample, approximately 64% were seen once. Germline DNA was also extracted, and blood RNA derived from unsorted whole blood. The sample was peripheral blood. The receptors originated from a woman aged 55-69 years with primary liver carcinoma and hepatitis B virus infection.

A note on this clonotype: A much larger clonotype is one base distant, so this may be a read error. The chain carries TRBV29-1 and TRBJ2-3; TRBD2 agrees at 7 bases. The J segment lost 4 bases and the V segment lost 3 bases, leaving 10 bases of the junction unmatched. The CDR3 length is 15 residues. From germline, CDR1 is SQVTM and CDR2 ANQGSEA. The CDR3 DNA is TGCAGCGTTGATGGGTTAGCGGGTCTCGCAGATACGCAGTATTTT. It encodes CSVDGLAGLADTQYF.

The gene calls are TRBV18 and TRBJ1-6, with D hard to call. Germline CDR1 and CDR2: KGHSH and LQKENI. Trimming took 6 bases from V and 9 from J, leaving 9 bases between them. The CDR3 is 12 residues long. CDR3 DNA sequence: TGTGCCAGCTCGAGTACGGGTTCACCCCTCCACTTT. Translated: CASSSTGSPLHF.

As concerns this clonotype: One base away lies a much larger clone, so this may be a sequencing read error. V gene TRBV7-8 combines with J gene TRBJ2-1, with 14 bases lining up with TRBD2. Per the germline V gene, CDR1 is SGHVS and CDR2 is FQNEAQ. This CDR3 is built from 14 residues. CDR3 protein: CASTWTSGRNEHFF. In nucleotides, the CDR3 is TGTGCCAGCACCTGGACTAGCGGGAGGAATGAGCACTTCTTC.

To note about this clonotype: A much larger clonotype is one base distant, so this may be a read error. V is TRBV4-1 and J is TRBJ1-1, with no clear D. The ends were cut back, 0 bases at V and 3 bases at J, with 8 bases in the middle. Per the germline V gene, CDR1 is MGHRA and CDR2 is YSYEKL. This CDR3 is built from 14 residues. CDR3 amino acids: CASSQELRDTEAFF. The CDR3 region has the DNA TGCGCCAGCAGCCAAGAGCTGAGGGACACTGAAGCTTTCTTT.

Notes on this clonotype: One junction end disagrees with the germline gene, perhaps due to a read error. The V call is TRBV29-1, the J call TRBJ2-6, with a possible D match to TRBD1 (5 bases). This CDR3 region has 14 residues. Germline V lookup: CDR1 SQVTM, CDR2 ANQGSEA. CDR3 in amino acids: CSVFVSTGASVLTF. In DNA form, the CDR3 reads TGCAGCGTTTTTGTCAGTACTGGGGCCAGCGTCCTGACTTTC.

This clonotype was detected many times. The chain employs TRBV4-1 and TRBJ1-3; D gene uncertain. Germline loops: CDR1 MGHRA, CDR2 YSYEKL. CDR3 length equals 18 residues. Trimming pared 1 base from V and 0 bases from J, leaving 16 bases between. DNA of the CDR3: TGCGCCAGCAGCCAAGGAGGGAGAGGCAGGAACTCTGGAAACACCATATATTTT. Translating it yields CASSQGGRGRNSGNTIYF.

Worth noting for this clonotype: The junction does not match germline at one end; this may be a read error. The chain links TRBV5-4 to TRBJ2-2; the match to TRBD2 covers 7 bases. Per the germline V gene, CDR1 is SGHNT and CDR2 is YYREEE (reference sequence). The CDR3 extends over 13 amino acids. CDR3 sequence (DNA): TGTACCAGCAGCCCAGGACTAGCCGGGGAGCTGTTTTTT. Protein: CTSSPGLAGELFF.

This clonotype was picked up many times. The genes are TRBV6-6 and TRBJ2-7, with D perhaps matching TRBD2 (6 bases). In germline, CDR1 is MNHNY, CDR2 SVGAGI (reference sequence). This CDR3 is built from 15 residues. V was clipped by 6 bases and J by 0 bases, with 15 bases between them. The CDR3 loop is CASRWDSPVSYEQYF. For the CDR3, the DNA is TGTGCCAGCAGGTGGGACTCCCCGGTCTCCTACGAGCAGTACTTC.

In regard to this clonotype: A read error may be the cause here, since a much bigger clone is one base away. V usage is TRBV10-2 and J usage is TRBJ2-5, with 15 bases identical to TRBD2. Germline assignment: CDR1 WSHSY and CDR2 SAAADI. V was pared by 8 bases and J by 5 bases, with 3 bases of the junction left unmatched. The CDR3 loop spans 14 amino acids. The CDR3: CASWTSGRVETQYF. The CDR3 bases are TGCGCCAGCTGGACTAGCGGGAGGGTCGAGACCCAGTACTTC.

This clonotype was seen at least ten times. The J gene is TRBJ2-7, the V gene TRBV4-1; unclear D gene. The CDR3 consists of 12 residues. Trimming stripped 1 base from V and 6 bases from J, with 7 bases between. Germline CDR1 is MGHRA and CDR2 is YSYEKL. CDR3 nucleotides: TGCGCCAGCAGCCAAGTCAACAGCGAGCAGTACTTC. This translates into CASSQVNSEQYF.

With regard to this clonotype: This sequence may be a read error, since a much larger clone differs from it by one base. The gene calls are TRBV12-3 or TRBV12-4 and TRBJ2-2; 11 bases are a match to TRBD2. The CDR3 runs to 16 residues. In nucleotides, the CDR3 is TGTGCCAGCTGTTTACTAGCGGGAGAGAGAACCGGGGAGCTGTTTTTT. Translating it yields CASCLLAGERTGELFF.

This clonotype has at least ten counts. The chain recombines TRBV29-1 with TRBJ2-7; TRBD1 matches 7 bases. Trimming removed 4 bases from V and 3 bases from J; junction bases left unmatched: 3. Germline V gene data show CDR1 as SQVTM and CDR2 as ANQGSEA. The CDR3 is 12 residues long. CDR3 coding DNA: TGCAGCGTTGGCGCAGGGGGCTACGAGCAGTACTTC. Amino acid sequence: CSVGAGGYEQYF.

Sample share makes this clonotype medium-sized. CDR3 DNA: TGTGCCAGCAGCTTTAGAGATACGCAGTATTTT. Its protein is CASSFRDTQYF. V gene TRBV11-2 combines with J gene TRBJ2-3; D call uncertain. Germline lookup yields CDR1 SGHAT and CDR2 FQNNGV. Trimming removed 3 bases from V and 5 bases from J, with 3 bases in between. This CDR3 comprises 11 residues.

The chain links TRBV7-9 to TRBJ2-6; 10 nucleotides match TRBD2. CDR1 and CDR2 (germline): SEHNR, FQNEAQ (reference sequence). V was pared by 5 bases and J by 0 bases, with 4 bases of the junction left unmatched. The CDR3 is 17 amino acids. The CDR3 DNA sequence: TGTGCCAGCAGCCGAGCGGGAGGGCACTCTGGGGCCAACGTCCTGACTTTC. Its protein is CASSRAGGHSGANVLTF. Complete variable domain (other parts from reference TRBV7-9 and TRBJ2-6): DTGVSQNPRHKITKRGQNVTFRCDPISEHNRLYWYRQTLGQGPEFLTYFQNEAQLEKSRLLSDRFSAERPKGSFSTLEIQRTEQGDSAMYLCASSRAGGHSGANVLTFGAGSRLTVL.

The CDR3 DNA reads as TGTGCCAGCAGCATAGGGGCAGGGGGCTACGAGCAGTACTTC. Residues: CASSIGAGGYEQYF. The rearrangement uses TRBV11-2 and TRBJ2-7; 7 nucleotides line up with TRBD1. Germline CDR1 is SGHAT and CDR2 is FQNNGV. The CDR3 loop spans 14 amino acids. V lost 5 bases, J lost 3 bases, and 7 bases stayed unmatched.

The chain has TRBV29-1 and TRBJ2-1; TRBD2 matches 7 bases. The CDR3 has 14 amino acids. The germline gives CDR1 SQVTM, CDR2 ANQGSEA. The J segment lost 9 bases and the V segment lost 6 bases, leaving 14 bases of the junction unmatched. CDR3 nucleotides: TGCAGCGTCCGCCAGTGGGAGGGCCGGGTTGAGCAGTTCTTC. This codes for CSVRQWEGRVEQFF.

J is TRBJ1-6 and V is TRBV6-5, with TRBD1 matching over 7 bases. The V gene's germline CDR1 is MNHEY and CDR2 SVGAGI. The CDR3 extends over 16 amino acids. With V trimmed by 0 bases and J by 3 bases, 2 bases remained unmatched. As DNA, the CDR3 is TGTGCCAGCAGTTACTCGTGGGACAGCTATAATTCACCCCTCCACTTT. Encoded protein: CASSYSWDSYNSPLHF.

This clonotype counts as medium-sized. V gene TRBV11-2 combines with J gene TRBJ1-3, with D possibly being TRBD1 (6 bases). V gave up 1 base and J gave up 0 bases, with 7 bases separating them. The CDR3 is made up of 15 amino acids. CDR1 is SGHAT, CDR2 FQNNGV, per germline. The CDR3 bases are TGTGCCAGCAGCTTAGTGGACAGCTCTGGAAACACCATATATTTT. Residues: CASSLVDSSGNTIYF. Supplemented by reference TRBV11-2 and TRBJ1-3, the full variable domain reads EAGVAQSPRYKIIEKRQSVAFWCNPISGHATLYWYQQILGQGPKLLIQFQNNGVVDDSQLPKDRFSAERLKGVDSTLKIQPAKLEDSAVYLCASSLVDSSGNTIYFGEGSWLTVV.

The sample holds a few counts of this clonotype. Mismatch with germline at one junction end may stem from a read error. The rearrangement links TRBV11-3 to TRBJ1-1; 7 positions agree with TRBD1. Germline CDR1 and CDR2: SGHNT and YENEEA. The CDR3 extends over 14 amino acids. As DNA, the CDR3 is TGTGTCAGCAGCTTAGCAGGGGGGAATACTGAAGCTTTCTTT. Translated: CVSSLAGGNTEAFF.

This clonotype has only a few counts. The V gene is TRBV5-1, the J gene TRBJ2-1; TRBD2 aligns across 10 bases. Germline loops: CDR1 SGHRS, CDR2 YFSETQ. CDR3 length: 15 residues. J gave up 9 bases and V 4 bases, and 10 bases lay outside the gene matches. CDR3 sequence reads: CASSQGTSASAEQFF. Written as DNA, the CDR3 is TGCGCCAGCAGCCAAGGGACTAGCGCGAGCGCTGAGCAGTTCTTC.

Turning to this clonotype: This sequence may be a read error, since a much larger clone differs from it by one base. The CDR3 coding sequence is TGTGCCAGCACCGACTGGGCGCGGGGGCAAAACATTCAGTACTTC. Amino acids: CASTDWARGQNIQYF. J is TRBJ2-4 and V is TRBV12-3 or TRBV12-4, with D maybe TRBD2 (7 bases). This CDR3 comprises 15 residues. The V end was cut by 7 bases, the J end by 5 bases, with 18 bases between.

On this clonotype: A much larger clone lies a single base off, so this may be a read error. J is TRBJ2-1 and V is TRBV14; 7 bases are shared with TRBD2. V trimming: 3 bases; J trimming: 9 bases; junction bases outside the gene matches: 11. The CDR3 spans 15 residues. Germline CDR1 reads SGHDN; CDR2 reads FVKESK. In DNA form, the CDR3 reads TGTGCCAGCAGCCAGGGACCAGCGGGATTGTCTGAGCAGTTCTTC. Its protein is CASSQGPAGLSEQFF.

Turning to this clonotype: Relative to the germline gene, one junction end is altered; a read error may explain this. V is TRBV12-3 or TRBV12-4 and J is TRBJ2-3; weak D call: TRBD2 (6 bases). The CDR3 is 15 amino acids. CDR3 in DNA: TGTGCCAGGAGTTTCTCTGGGACTGATAGCGGCGAGCAGTATTTT. It codes for CARSFSGTDSGEQYF.

In its sample, this clonotype was seen a few times. The CDR3 DNA follows: TGTGCCAGCAGCTTACTTCAGGGGGCGCGGGAGACCCAGTACTTC. The encoded protein is CASSLLQGARETQYF. This chain links TRBV7-8 with TRBJ2-5; TRBD1 matches at 8 bases. This CDR3 has 15 amino acids. The V gene's germline CDR1 is SGHVS and CDR2 FQNEAQ. The junction had 7 bases not matched to a gene; V was cut back by 2 bases and J by 5 bases.

For this clonotype: A much bigger clone sits one base away, suggesting this may be a read error. The CDR3 protein is CASGQHGQGGNEQFF. CDR3 in DNA: TGTGCCAGCGGACAGCACGGACAGGGGGGAAATGAGCAGTTCTTC. This chain connects TRBV6-6 to TRBJ2-1, with 10 bases lining up with TRBD1. The CDR3 totals 15 residues. The germline gives CDR1 MNHNY, CDR2 SVGAGI (reference sequence). V shed 8 bases, J shed 7 bases, and the junction held 11 bases outside the gene matches.

J is TRBJ2-2 and V is TRBV4-1; 11 bases line up with TRBD2. In germline, CDR1 is MGHRA, CDR2 YSYEKL. CDR3 size: 15 residues. With 6 bases clipped from V and 4 bases from J, the junction kept 4 bases outside the gene matches. CDR3 amino acids: CASSLAGGVTGELFF. CDR3 coding DNA: TGCGCCAGCAGTCTAGCGGGAGGTGTCACCGGGGAGCTGTTTTTT.

This clonotype was detected many times. J is TRBJ2-1 and V is TRBV29-1, with 8 bases matching TRBD2. V lost 4 bases, J lost 8 bases, and 10 bases stayed unmatched. The germline V gene has CDR1 SQVTM and CDR2 ANQGSEA. This CDR3 is built from 14 residues. The CDR3 sequence: CSVAGTREHDEQFF. CDR3 nucleotide sequence: TGCAGCGTTGCCGGGACTAGAGAACATGATGAGCAGTTCTTC.